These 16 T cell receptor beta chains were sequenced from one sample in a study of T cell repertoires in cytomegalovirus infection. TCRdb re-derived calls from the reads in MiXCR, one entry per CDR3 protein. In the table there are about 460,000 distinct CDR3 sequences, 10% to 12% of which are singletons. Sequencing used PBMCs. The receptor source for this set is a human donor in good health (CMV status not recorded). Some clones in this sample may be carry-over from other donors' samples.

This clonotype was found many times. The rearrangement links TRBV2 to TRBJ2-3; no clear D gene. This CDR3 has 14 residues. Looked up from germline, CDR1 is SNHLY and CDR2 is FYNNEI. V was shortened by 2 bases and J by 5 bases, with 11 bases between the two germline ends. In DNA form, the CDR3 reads TGTGCCAGCAGTGAACTAGTCTCTGGAGATACGCAGTATTTT. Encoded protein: CASSELVSGDTQYF. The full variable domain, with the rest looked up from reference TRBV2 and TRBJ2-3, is EPEVTQTPSHQVTQMGQEVILRCVPISNHLYFYWYRQILGQKVEFLVSFYNNEISEKSEIFDDQFSVERPDGSNFTLKIRSTKLEDSAMYFCASSELVSGDTQYFGPGTRLTVL.

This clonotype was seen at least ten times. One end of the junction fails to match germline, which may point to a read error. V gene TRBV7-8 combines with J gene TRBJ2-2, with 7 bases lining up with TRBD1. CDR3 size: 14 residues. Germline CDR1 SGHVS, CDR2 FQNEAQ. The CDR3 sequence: CASSSTGNSGELFF. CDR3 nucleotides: TGTGCCAGCAGCTCGACAGGGAACTCCGGGGAGCTGTTTTTT.

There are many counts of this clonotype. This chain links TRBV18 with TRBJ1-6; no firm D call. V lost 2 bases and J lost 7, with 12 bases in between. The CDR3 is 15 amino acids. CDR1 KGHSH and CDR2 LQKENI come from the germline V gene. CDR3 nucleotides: TGTGCCAGCTCACCATCGGTGGGCAGCAATTCACCCCTCCACTTT. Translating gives CASSPSVGSNSPLHF. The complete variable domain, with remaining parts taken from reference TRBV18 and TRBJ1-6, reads NAGVMQNPRHLVRRRGQEARLRCSPMKGHSHVYWYRQLPEEGLKFMVYLQKENIIDESGMPKERFSAEFPKEGPSILRIQQVVRGDSAAYFCASSPSVGSNSPLHFGNGTRLTVT.

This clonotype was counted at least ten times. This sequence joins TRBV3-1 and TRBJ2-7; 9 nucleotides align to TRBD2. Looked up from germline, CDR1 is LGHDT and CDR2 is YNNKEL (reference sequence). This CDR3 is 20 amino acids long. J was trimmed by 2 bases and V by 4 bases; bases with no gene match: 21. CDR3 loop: CASSRSLWTSAPSGTYEQYF. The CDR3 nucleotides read TGTGCCAGCAGCCGAAGCCTCTGGACTAGCGCGCCCTCAGGGACCTACGAGCAGTACTTC.

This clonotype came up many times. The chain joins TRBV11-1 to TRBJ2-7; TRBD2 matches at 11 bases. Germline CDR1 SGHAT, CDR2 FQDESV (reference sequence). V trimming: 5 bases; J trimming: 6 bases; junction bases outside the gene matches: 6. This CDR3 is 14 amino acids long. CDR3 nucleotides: TGTGCCAGCAGCCCTAGCGGGAGGTCGGGCGAGCAGTACTTC. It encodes CASSPSGRSGEQYF. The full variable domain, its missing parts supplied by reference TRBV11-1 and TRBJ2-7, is EAEVAQSPRYKITEKSQAVAFWCDPISGHATLYWYRQILGQGPELLVQFQDESVVDDSQLPKDRFSAERLKGVDSTLKIQPAELGDSAMYLCASSPSGRSGEQYFGPGTRLTVT.

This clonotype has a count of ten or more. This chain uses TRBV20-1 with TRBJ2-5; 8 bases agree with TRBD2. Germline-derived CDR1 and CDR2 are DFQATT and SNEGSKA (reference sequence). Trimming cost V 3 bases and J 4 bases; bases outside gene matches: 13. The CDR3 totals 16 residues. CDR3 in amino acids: CSARDVETSAPETQYF. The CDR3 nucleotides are TGCAGTGCTAGGGATGTCGAGACTAGCGCCCCAGAGACCCAGTACTTC.

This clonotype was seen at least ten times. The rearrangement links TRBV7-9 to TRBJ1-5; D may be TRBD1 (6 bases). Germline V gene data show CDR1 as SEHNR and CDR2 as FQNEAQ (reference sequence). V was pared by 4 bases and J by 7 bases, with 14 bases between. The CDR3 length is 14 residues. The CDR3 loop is CASSSTGLGQPQHF. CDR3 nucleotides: TGTGCCAGCAGCTCCACAGGGCTCGGCCAGCCCCAGCATTTT.

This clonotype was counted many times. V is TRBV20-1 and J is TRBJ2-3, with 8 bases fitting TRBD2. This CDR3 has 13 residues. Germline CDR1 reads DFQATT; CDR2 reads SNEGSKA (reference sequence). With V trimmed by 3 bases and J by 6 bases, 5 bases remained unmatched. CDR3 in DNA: TGCAGTGCTAGGTGGCGGGAGGAGGATACGCAGTATTTT. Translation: CSARWREEDTQYF.

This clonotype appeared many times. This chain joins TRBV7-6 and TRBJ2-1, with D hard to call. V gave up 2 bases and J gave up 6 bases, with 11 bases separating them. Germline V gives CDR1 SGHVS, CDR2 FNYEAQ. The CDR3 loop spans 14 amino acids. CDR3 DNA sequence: TGTGCCAGCAGCTTAAAAGGTCACGGCAATGAGCAGTTCTTC. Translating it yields CASSLKGHGNEQFF.

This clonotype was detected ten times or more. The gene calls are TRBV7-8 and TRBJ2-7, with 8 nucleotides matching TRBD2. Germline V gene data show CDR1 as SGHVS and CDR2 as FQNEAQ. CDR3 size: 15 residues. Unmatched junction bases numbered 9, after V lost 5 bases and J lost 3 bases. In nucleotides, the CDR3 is TGTGCCAGCAGCAATTTAGCGGGACCCCACTACGAGCAGTACTTC. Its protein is CASSNLAGPHYEQYF.

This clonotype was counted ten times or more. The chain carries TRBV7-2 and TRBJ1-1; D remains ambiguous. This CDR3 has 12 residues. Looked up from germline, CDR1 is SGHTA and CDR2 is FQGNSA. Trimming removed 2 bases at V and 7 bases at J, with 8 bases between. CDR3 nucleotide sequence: TGTGCCAGCAGCTTAAATTGGGGTGAAGCTTTCTTT. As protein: CASSLNWGEAFF.

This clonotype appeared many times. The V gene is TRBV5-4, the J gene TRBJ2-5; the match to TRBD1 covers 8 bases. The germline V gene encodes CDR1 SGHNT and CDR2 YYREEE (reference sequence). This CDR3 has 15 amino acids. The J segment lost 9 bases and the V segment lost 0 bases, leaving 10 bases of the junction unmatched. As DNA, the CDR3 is TGTGCCAGCAGCTTGGTTCAGGGGGCGCATCTCGCCCAGTACTTC. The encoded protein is CASSLVQGAHLAQYF.

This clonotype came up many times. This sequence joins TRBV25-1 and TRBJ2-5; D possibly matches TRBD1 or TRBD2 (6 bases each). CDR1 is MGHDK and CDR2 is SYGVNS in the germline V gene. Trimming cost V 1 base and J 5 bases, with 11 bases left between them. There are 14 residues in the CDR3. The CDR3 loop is CASSESGAGETQYF. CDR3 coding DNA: TGTGCCAGCAGTGAATCAGGGGCGGGGGAGACCCAGTACTTC.

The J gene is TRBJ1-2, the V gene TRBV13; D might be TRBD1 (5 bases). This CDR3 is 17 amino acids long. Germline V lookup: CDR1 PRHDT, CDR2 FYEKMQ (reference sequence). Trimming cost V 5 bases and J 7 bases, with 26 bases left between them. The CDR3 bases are TGTGCCAGCAGCCTCACGAGAGGGGCGACTAGGATTGGTGGCTACACCTTC. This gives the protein CASSLTRGATRIGGYTF.

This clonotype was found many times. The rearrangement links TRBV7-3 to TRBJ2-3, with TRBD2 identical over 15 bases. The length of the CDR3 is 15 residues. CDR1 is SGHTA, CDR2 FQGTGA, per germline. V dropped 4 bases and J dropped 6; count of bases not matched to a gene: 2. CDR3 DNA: TGTGCCAGCAGCTACGGGACTAGCGGGAGGGATACGCAGTATTTT. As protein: CASSYGTSGRDTQYF.

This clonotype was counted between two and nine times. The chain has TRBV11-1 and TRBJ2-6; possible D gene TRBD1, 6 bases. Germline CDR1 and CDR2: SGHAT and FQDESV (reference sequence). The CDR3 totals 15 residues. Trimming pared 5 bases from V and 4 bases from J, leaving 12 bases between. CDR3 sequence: CASSEQGIGANVLTF. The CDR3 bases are TGTGCCAGCAGCGAACAGGGAATAGGGGCCAACGTCCTGACTTTC. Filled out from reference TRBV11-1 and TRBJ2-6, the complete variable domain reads EAEVAQSPRYKITEKSQAVAFWCDPISGHATLYWYRQILGQGPELLVQFQDESVVDDSQLPKDRFSAERLKGVDSTLKIQPAELGDSAMYLCASSEQGIGANVLTFGAGSRLTVL.